This T cell receptor (beta chain) is from a study of vaccination effects on CD4 cells after COVID-19. As regards this clone: No antigen is known for it.

Profiled with immunoSEQ multiplex PCR; TCRdb holds only in-frame clones, not every one. This sample has some 60,000 clones, with roughly three quarters found just once. Between the trimmed V and J ends, which lost 3 bases and 3 bases, there was a span of 7 bases. The CDR3 covers 13 residues. CD4+ T cells specific for antigen were expanded with viral peptide pools by the ViraFEST assay before sequencing. Cultured cells yielded isolated CD4+ T cells after approximately nine days. None of the vaccinated had previously contracted SARS-CoV-2, and their nucleocapsid antibodies tested negative. Each well held about 2 million PBMC cultured with around 9.7 ug/ml peptides and roughly 9 IU/ml IL-2.

This chain links TRBV12-3 or TRBV12-4 with TRBJ2-3; D is undetermined. This receptor was taken from a human donor who received a COVID-19 vaccine. Material: CD4+ T cells from PBMCs cultured with HCoV-NL63 spike peptides, obtained before COVID-19 vaccination. CDR3 region: CASSFMETDTQYF. CDR3 coding DNA: TGTGCCAGCAGTTTTATGGAAACAGATACGCAGTATTTT.